This T cell receptor beta chain was retrieved from a study of graft-versus-host responses after intestinal transplantation. On this clone itself: Its matching antigen is unknown.

TCRdb's table, derived via immunoSEQ multiplex PCR, lists solely in-frame clones and lacks some. The sample includes 50,000 to 75,000 clones, around 92% of them seen just once. Study findings and constraints: After transplant, early declines in HvG clones were associated with peak levels of circulating GvH clones.

This TCR was sampled from a human donor who was the organ donor for an intestinal transplant. The specimen comprised unstimulated CD4+ T cells sorted from spleen or lymph node cells, sampled before transplant.

CDR3 sequence reads: CASRTGRQETQYF. As DNA, the CDR3 is TGTGCCAGCAGGACCGGGCGCCAAGAGACCCAGTACTTC. This chain uses TRBV6-5 with TRBJ2-5; D is unresolved. The CDR3 is 13 residues long. The V end lost 6 bases, the J end lost 1 base, and 9 bases lay between the germline ends. CDR1 and CDR2 (germline): MNHEY, SVGAGI.